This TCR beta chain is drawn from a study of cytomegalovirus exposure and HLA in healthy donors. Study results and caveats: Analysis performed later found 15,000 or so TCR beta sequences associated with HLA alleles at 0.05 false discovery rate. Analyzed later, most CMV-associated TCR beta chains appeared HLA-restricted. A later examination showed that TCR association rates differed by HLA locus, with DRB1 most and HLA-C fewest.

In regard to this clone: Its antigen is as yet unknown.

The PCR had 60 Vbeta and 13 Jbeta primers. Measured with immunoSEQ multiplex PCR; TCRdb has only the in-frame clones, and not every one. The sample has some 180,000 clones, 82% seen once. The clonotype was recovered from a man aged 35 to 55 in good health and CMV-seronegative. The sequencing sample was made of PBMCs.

As DNA, the CDR3 is TGTGCCAGCAGTTCGGAAAGGGGGACCCCGCAGTATTTT. Translation gives CASSSERGTPQYF. This chain joins TRBV6-1 and TRBJ2-3; TRBD1 might be the D (6 bases). This CDR3 contains 13 residues. Germline CDR1 and CDR2: MNHNS and SASEGT. V gave up 5 bases and J gave up 10 bases, with 16 bases separating them.